This T cell receptor (beta chain) came from a study of cytomegalovirus exposure and HLA in healthy donors (dated by TCRdb to the late 2010s). As for the study more broadly: An earlier analysis of approximately 590 of the donors reported more than 250 Gb of sequence data and approximately 110 million unique TCR beta sequences from approximately 180 million T cells. A later genetic analysis used genome-wide SNP genotypes for about three fifths of the 666 donors, treating that subset as a discovery cohort. The number of donors typed differed by locus, with 629-630 for A, B, C, DRB1 and DQB1, more than 500 for DQA1, about 610 for DPA1, and some 450 for DPB1. The study aimed to test whether cataloging public T cell receptors could reveal signatures of past pathogen exposure. All discovery cohort repertoires had been generated on a single sequencing platform. A later analysis re-analyzed previously published TCR beta repertoires from approximately 700 donors and added high-resolution HLA genotyping to study TCR occurrence patterns. An earlier analysis of several hundred of the donors applied high-throughput TCR beta sequencing to assess whether each TCR beta V gene segment acted as functional or pseudogenic. Among over 350 genotyped donors of the cohort, an average of approximately 240,000 unique TCR beta nucleotide sequences were sequenced per donor, around 20% of them non-productive. Rather than drawing on any new phenotypic data, the later analysis identified candidate immune exposures from TCR beta sequences and the way those sequences occurred across donors. A separate validation cohort of 100 to 150 different subjects was used in addition to the 666-subject first cohort. Because of strong linkage in the cohort, four or five DR-DQ haplotypes were treated as single units for association and clustering. An early release that covered about 600 HLA-typed donors contained 300 to 350 gigabases of sequencing data and 80 million or so unique TCR sequences. To predict cytomegalovirus infection status, the study brought together high-throughput TCR immunosequencing, statistical association of individual TCRs with disease status, and machine learning. The genetic ancestry cluster associated with self-reported Caucasian donors included around four fifths of the roughly 400 genotyped donors. Class I and class II HLA loci were covered by the typing at four-digit resolution. Alongside the repertoire data, information on donor age, sex, ethnicity and CMV serostatus was compiled. The study used immunosequencing to profile the T cell repertoires of under 700 subjects and linked those repertoires to cytomegalovirus serostatus.

Study-wide conclusions, independent of this receptor: Only TCR beta chains were sequenced in this cohort, and the absence of alpha or paired-chain data limited detectable features. Cytomegalovirus status was reported to be diagnosed by the classifier with high specificity and sensitivity in both the original and validation cohorts. Presence/absence analyses assumed roughly uniform sequencing depth across donors, an assumption that may not hold. CMV serostatus was the only immune exposure information available for the cohort. A further reported finding was that TCR beta sequences accurately predicted the HLA-A and HLA-B alleles for most subjects in the first cohort. At a false discovery rate of 0.05, a later analysis linked 16,951 TCR beta sequences to specific HLA alleles. In a later analysis, TCR association rates were found to vary across HLA loci, with the most associated TCRs seen for DRB1 alleles and the fewest for HLA-C alleles. According to a later analysis, most CMV-associated TCR beta chains appeared to be HLA-restricted, and the HLA associations seemed to be driven largely by CMV exposure. The study gave a list of some 150 TCR beta chains associated with cytomegalovirus. A later analysis reported that several top co-occurrence clusters appeared linked to parvovirus B19, influenza, CMV and Epstein-Barr virus. Because counts were too low, some 17 rarely observed V segments, including chromosome 9 orphons, were excluded from the earlier analysis of under 650 of the donors. Linkage disequilibrium might explain the correlated functional status among segregating V segments, but an unknown experimental factor could not be excluded. Some IMGT-functional V segments, including TRBV6-2 and TRBV6-3, could not be told apart with the 87-base-pair reads, so those segments were excluded. In an earlier analysis of around 600 of the donors, most TCR beta V segments were observed in productive rearrangements about 87% or about 30% of the time, broadly matching IMGT annotations. While some public TCRs were present in many individuals, most TCR sequences turned up only very rarely across donors. Because HLA typing was unavailable for some donors at each locus, only the typed subset was used in association tests. A later genetic analysis reported fewer N-insertions in productive TCRs among donors in an Asian-associated ancestry cluster than the approximately 670-donor mean. The authors suggested that the approach could potentially be generalized to other disease states and immunological phenotypes. In a later analysis, HLA-associated TCR beta chains were found to be more clonally expanded and to have lower generation probabilities than equally common non-associated chains. In vitro tests confirmed that a few of the cytomegalovirus-associated TCR beta chains recognize cytomegalovirus antigens. An association between a missense DCLRE1C variant and V-gene and J-gene trimming of TCR beta chains was found in a later genetic analysis and replicated in an independent cohort. A group of highly shared sequence variants was considered likely to be a technical artifact of the sequencing pipeline. Assigning TCR associations to individual alleles was difficult when HLA alleles, especially DR and DQ, strongly co-occurred.

The cysteine opens and the phenylalanine closes a CDR3 of 13 amino acids. The retained sequence is limited to the CDR3, 39 bases, with the frame set at the first base. After removal of 6 bases from V and 6 bases from J, the junction retains 5 bases not matched to a gene. The germline V gene provides CDR1 SGHRS and CDR2 YFSETQ. The library was generated by the immunoSEQ multiplex PCR assay. For the multiplex PCR, a mixture combining 60 forward primers for TCR Vbeta segments and 13 reverse primers for TCR Jbeta segments was used. Amplification of the CDR3 region of rearranged TCR beta genes was performed with a multiplex PCR assay on genomic DNA. The Illumina HiSeq System was used to sequence the amplified TCR beta libraries as 87-base-pair reads. For the original study's pipeline: Across the roughly 670 repertoires, a later analysis counted about 81 million unique TCR beta chains, roughly 11 million of which were shared by at least two donors. Raw reads were error-corrected and collapsed into unique sequences with a nearest-neighbor algorithm that merged closely related sequences to remove PCR and sequencing errors. CDR3 sequences were aligned to IMGT reference sequences to assign V, D and J gene segments. Each retained sequence needed at least a six-nucleotide match to both a V gene segment and a J gene segment. A rearrangement was called productive if the CDR3 had no stop codons and remained in frame with V and J, and every other rearrangement was called non-productive. CDR3 was defined according to IMGT convention as the region running from the second conserved V-encoded cysteine to the conserved J-encoded phenylalanine. Sequences without an unambiguous match to a single V gene segment were excluded from the earlier analysis of almost 600 of the donors. An earlier analysis of roughly 590 of the donors called V segments functional above 56.7% productive rearrangements and segregating when the between-donor standard deviation exceeded 5%. To diagnose cytomegalovirus status from the catalog of TCR beta chain sequences, a statistical classification framework was built. A later analysis assigned V and J genes by comparing TCR nucleotide sequences with IMGT/GENE-DB human TR gene sequences. Using the TCRdist pipeline, a later analysis assigned CDR3 sequences along with most-parsimonious VDJ recombination scenarios. In a later analysis, each TCR beta chain was defined by its CDR3 amino acid sequence together with its V-gene family, and reads without a unique V-gene family were excluded. A later analysis removed several hundred highly shared, low-generation-probability nucleotide sequences to deal with suspected cross-contamination and a sequencing artifact. In a later analysis, a clonal expansion index was calculated for each public chain from normalized within-repertoire ranks of inferred template counts. Generation probabilities in a later analysis came from a VDJ recombination model fitted to out-of-frame rearrangements, and those results were checked against IGoR. In a later analysis, TCR-TCR, TCR-HLA and TCR-CMV co-occurrence was scored with hypergeometric tests, and a repertoire-size bias correction was applied to TCR pairs. To estimate false discovery rates, a later analysis permuted the HLA or CMV assignments 20 times. In a later analysis, co-occurring TCRs were grouped with DBSCAN, and TCRdist sequence similarity was added when clustering was performed within HLA-allele-positive subsets. For co-occurrence clustering, repertoires with fewer than 30,000 or more than 120,000 public chains were excluded, along with a handful of repertoires with anomalous nucleotide sharing. Entries here come from immuneACCESS through TCRdb and include only in-frame sequences with V and J called. Some clones fail to appear in such tables; in the studies checked, an unresolved V gene covers under half of the shortfall, and the cause of the remainder is unknown. That table supplies the V and J calls and clone size; D and trimming were determined from the DNA. This sample gives 150,000 to 200,000 clones in total; 84% of them show up just once. More than 0.85% of the sample is in the top ten clones.

Notes on this clone: Its antigen target is currently unknown. No qualities accompany the bases; no much larger clone lies one base away.

The cohort consisted of 650 to 850 healthy bone marrow donors. At the time of sampling, all cohort members were nominally healthy, though unrecorded immune exposures were likely present. The donor tested CMV seronegative, placing the donor among the 300 to 400 seronegative members of the cohort. Each donor provided a peripheral blood sample, and peripheral blood mononuclear cells were used for TCR beta sequencing. Genomic DNA was extracted from the blood cell samples with the Qiagen DNeasy Blood Extraction Kit. The source of this sequence is a man in his thirties or forties in good health and CMV-seronegative. Input material: PBMCs. The chain links TRBV5-1 with TRBJ1-1, and 10 bases in between align with TRBD1. The DNA sequence is given as TGCGCCAGCACGACAGGGGGCCTCGCTGAAGCTTTCTTT. Its translation reads: CASTTGGLAEAFF.